Included here is one TCR beta chain sequence, with context. Antigen specificity is unknown. The sample comes from a study of cytomegalovirus exposure and HLA in healthy donors. The PCR employed 60 Vbeta primers together with 13 Jbeta primers. Produced via immunoSEQ multiplex PCR; TCRdb's table is partial and in-frame only. The sample has 120,000 or so clones; approximately 80% are singletons. Broader study findings: Researchers reported in a later analysis that common viral pathogens appeared linked to several top clusters.

Donors were nominally healthy when sampled, though unrecorded immune exposures were likely. The CDR3 has 15 amino acids. Germline CDR1 reads KGHSH; CDR2 reads LQKENI. The ends lost 2 bases at V and 3 bases at J; junction bases unmatched: 0. The source material was PBMCs. The chain combines TRBV18 with TRBJ2-2; 10 bases match TRBD1. The receptor was isolated from a human donor in good health. The CDR3 nucleotides are TGTGCCAGCTCACCAGGGACAGGGGACACCGGGGAGCTGTTTTTT. Protein: CASSPGTGDTGELFF.